This is a list of T cell receptor beta chains from one sample in a study of T cell responses to AZD1222 COVID-19 vaccine. The assay was immunoSEQ multiplex PCR, and TCRdb's table has in-frame clones only and misses some. The table has over 150,000 clones, approximately 87% seen once. The sample in question was peripheral blood, obtained on day 0 of MenACWY control vaccination. Receptors originate from an adult in good health. Both conserved end residues are part of each CDR3. D genes are given only for firm matches. Clone size is stated in some rows and not others, as once, few, many or a class when expanded.

clone size	D gene	J gene	V gene	CDR3 DNA	CDR3 protein
-	TRBD2	TRBJ2-7	TRBV6-4	TGTGCCAGCAACCAACTAGCGGGAGGGAACGAGCAGTACTTC	CASNQLAGGNEQYF
-	TRBD1	TRBJ1-1	TRBV19	TGTGCCAGTAGTATAACAGGGGTGGGCACTGAAGCTTTCTTT	CASSITGVGTEAFF
-	-	TRBJ1-6	TRBV2	TGTGCCAGCAATTCAGGGCTTCGCCCACCCCTCCACTTT	CASNSGLRPPLHF
-	-	TRBJ1-4	TRBV7-9	TGTGCCAGCACGGGAGGTGGGATCGGACCCGCGGCTAATGAAAAACTGTTTTTT	CASTGGGIGPAANEKLFF
-	-	TRBJ1-3	TRBV5-6	TGTGCCAGCAGCTTGGGCTGGAGCTCTGGAAACACCATATATTTT	CASSLGWSSGNTIYF
once	TRBD1	TRBJ2-5	TRBV5-4	TGTGCCAGCACCCTGGACAGGGGTGAGACCCAGTACTTC	CASTLDRGETQYF
-	TRBD2	TRBJ2-1	TRBV6-5	TGTGCCAGCAGTATCCAAAGCGGGGGGGTGGATGAGCAGTTCTTC	CASSIQSGGVDEQFF
-	-	TRBJ2-1	TRBV4-3	TGCGCCAGCAGCCAAGGGGGGGCAGTATCCTACAATGAGCAGTTCTTC	CASSQGGAVSYNEQFF
-	-	TRBJ2-1	TRBV5-6	TGTGCCAGCAGCTTGGGGGCTAGTGTTGCCTACAATGAGCAGTTCTTC	CASSLGASVAYNEQFF
-	-	TRBJ1-3	TRBV15	TGTGCCACCAGCTGGGATGCTTCGGCAAACACCATATATTTT	CATSWDASANTIYF
-	-	TRBJ1-5	TRBV28	TGTGCCAGCAGTTTAGCGGGGTCGGGTCAGCCCCAGCATTTT	CASSLAGSGQPQHF
few	-	TRBJ1-4	TRBV28	TGTGCCAGCACCATCACCGGAACTAATGAAAAACTGTTTTTT	CASTITGTNEKLFF
-	TRBD2	TRBJ2-5	TRBV5-6	TGTGCCAGCAGCTTGCGAGCGGGAGTGGTGGAGACCCAGTACTTC	CASSLRAGVVETQYF
-	TRBD1	TRBJ1-2	TRBV7-9	TGTGCCAGCAGCCGACAGGGGGCCAGGTATGGCTACACCTTC	CASSRQGARYGYTF
-	-	TRBJ1-1	TRBV6-5	TGTGCCAGCACTCGGGACCTCCTTGGGGCTGAAGCTTTCTTT	CASTRDLLGAEAFF
-	-	TRBJ1-5	TRBV7-2	TGTGCCAGCAGCTTAGCTGTGAATCGGCCGAATCAGCCCCAGCATTTT	CASSLAVNRPNQPQHF
-	-	TRBJ1-2	TRBV5-4	TGTGCCAGCAGCTTGGCCCCAGGAGGGAACTATGGCTACACCTTC	CASSLAPGGNYGYTF
-	-	TRBJ2-1	TRBV6-2/TRBV6-3	TGTGCCAGCAGTTATTTGGGAGTAACCTACAATGAGCAGTTCTTC	CASSYLGVTYNEQFF
-	-	TRBJ2-7	TRBV6-5	TGTGCAGCGGGCACCACAATCTACGAGCAGTACTTC	CAAGTTIYEQYF
-	-	TRBJ1-1	TRBV29-1	TGCAGCGTAGCGACAGCGAACACTGAAGCTTTCTTT	CSVATANTEAFF
once	-	TRBJ2-7	TRBV7-2	TGTGCCAGCAGCCCCAACTCGGGACGGACCAGCTACGAGCAGTACTTC	CASSPNSGRTSYEQYF
-	-	TRBJ1-2	TRBV14	TGTGCCAGCAACAATCCCCCAGGACATAACGGCTACACCTTC	CASNNPPGHNGYTF
-	-	TRBJ1-5	TRBV19	TGTGCCAGCACCGGGGGGCGGGGACGGGAACAGCCCCAGCATTTT	CASTGGRGREQPQHF
-	TRBD1	TRBJ2-1	TRBV7-9	TGTGCCAGCAGCTTAGGGGGGACAGGGAATCCCCTCTACAGCAATGAGCAGTTCTTC	CASSLGGTGNPLYSNEQFF
-	TRBD1	TRBJ1-2	TRBV27	TGTGCCAGCTATGGTGGGACAGTGTATGGCTACACCTTC	CASYGGTVYGYTF
few	TRBD1	TRBJ2-1	TRBV20-1	TGCAGTGCTAGTCGGACAGGGGGCGGTTCAAATGAGCAGTTCTTC	CSASRTGGGSNEQFF
-	TRBD1	TRBJ2-6	TRBV5-6	TGTGCCAGCAGCCAGGGGGCGTTGGGGGCCAACGTCCTGACTTTC	CASSQGALGANVLTF
-	-	TRBJ1-2	TRBV20-1	TGCAGTGCTAGTGGGGGGGCAGGCAACTATGGCTACACCTTC	CSASGGAGNYGYTF
-	TRBD1	TRBJ1-2	TRBV28	TGTGCCAGCAGTTTACAGGGGGCTTCATTCAACTATGGCTACACCTTC	CASSLQGASFNYGYTF
once	TRBD1	TRBJ1-5	TRBV7-8	TGTGCCAGCAGCTTTCCAGGACAGGCGGGTCAGCCCCAGCATTTT	CASSFPGQAGQPQHF
once	-	TRBJ2-3	TRBV11-2	TGTGCCAGCAGCCCCGGTCCAGATACGCAGTATTTT	CASSPGPDTQYF
-	-	TRBJ2-1	TRBV11-3	TGTGCCAGCAGCGTAGACTATTTCGAGCAGTTCTTC	CASSVDYFEQFF
-	TRBD2	TRBJ2-5	TRBV6-1	TGTGCCAGCAGTGAAGCGGGGACTAGCCGAGAGACCCAGTACTTC	CASSEAGTSRETQYF
-	-	TRBJ1-5	TRBV6-5	TGTGCCAGCGGGAACCTACAGGGTGCTAATCAGCCCCAGCATTTT	CASGNLQGANQPQHF
-	-	TRBJ1-2	TRBV5-6	TGTGCCAGCAGCCCCGCGGGACGGGTCTATGGCTACACCTTC	CASSPAGRVYGYTF
once	-	TRBJ2-7	TRBV11-2	TGTGCCAGCAGCTTAGTTCCCTTCTACGAGCAGTACTTC	CASSLVPFYEQYF
-	-	TRBJ2-1	TRBV21-1	TGTGCCGGCCTCCCGGGGAGCGGCACCTACAATGAGCAGTTCTTC	CAGLPGSGTYNEQFF
-	TRBD1	TRBJ2-2	TRBV11-2	TGTGCCAGCAGCATGGACAGGGGAAAGCTGTTTTTT	CASSMDRGKLFF
few	-	TRBJ1-1	TRBV27	TGTGCCAGCAGTGTGGGGTATCCGGCCGAAGCTTTCTTT	CASSVGYPAEAFF
-	-	TRBJ1-1	TRBV19	TGTGCCAGTTCCCATCGGGGCCCCACTGAAGCTTTCTTT	CASSHRGPTEAFF
-	TRBD1	TRBJ1-6	TRBV19	TGTGCCAGTAGTATCCCCTCCGGGACAGGGAAACGTAATTCACCCCTCCACTTT	CASSIPSGTGKRNSPLHF
once	-	TRBJ2-2	TRBV7-2	TGTGCCAGCAGCTCTTTGGGGGAGTACGGGGAGCTGTTTTTT	CASSSLGEYGELFF
-	TRBD2	TRBJ2-1	TRBV7-8	TGTGCCAGCAGCTCATATAGCGGGAGGGATAACAATGAGCAGTTCTTC	CASSSYSGRDNNEQFF
-	-	TRBJ1-1	TRBV7-8	TGTGCCAGCAGCTTAGGGGATTGGAGGAACACTGAAGCTTTCTTT	CASSLGDWRNTEAFF
-	TRBD1	TRBJ2-2	TRBV4-1	TGCGCCAGCAGCCAAGGAACAACCCGGGACAGCCCCACGAACACCGGGGAGCTGTTTTTT	CASSQGTTRDSPTNTGELFF
once	-	TRBJ1-1	TRBV18	TGTGCCAGCTCACCTCTGGATGAGGGCGGGCCAGCTTTCTTT	CASSPLDEGGPAFF
few	-	TRBJ2-1	TRBV7-2	TGTGCCAGCAGCTTAGGACAAAACAATGAGCAGTTCTTC	CASSLGQNNEQFF